Listed below are T cell receptor beta chains from one sample, sequenced in a study of shared T cell receptors in the human thymus. Libraries were prepared by immunoSEQ multiplex PCR; TCRdb keeps only in-frame clonotypes and omits some of them. This table holds some 720,000 clones, 88% found once. This sample also belongs to another study, concerning human thymus T cells.

The sample taken for sequencing was thymocytes. These receptors were collected from a boy in the first two years of life with a congenital heart defect. Each CDR3 is given with its conserved first and last residue. D genes are given only for firm matches. The size of a clone is reported for some rows only, either as once, few or many, or as a class for expanded clones.

>TRBJ1-2|.|TRBV28|.
TGTGCCAGCAGTTTAGGCTGGAGGGAAGTAGGGCGAGGCTACACCTTC
CASSLGWREVGRGYTF
>TRBJ2-7|.|TRBV13|.
TGTGCCAGCAGCTTCCAACGGGAGCGGGAGCAGTACTTC
CASSFQREREQYF
>TRBJ1-1|TRBD1|TRBV6-1|.
TGTGCCAGCAGTGAAGGCTGGGGGGGACAGGGCCAAACCAACACTGAAGCTTTCTTT
CASSEGWGGQGQTNTEAFF
>TRBJ2-5|TRBD2|TRBV4-1|.
TGCGCCAGCAGCCAAGATCCGGTTGTATGGACTAGCGGGATTGAGACCCAGTACTTC
CASSQDPVVWTSGIETQYF
>TRBJ1-4|TRBD1|TRBV5-4|.
TGTGCCAGCAGCTCGCTCGGGCAGGGGGCGCATACTAATGAAAAACTGTTTTTT
CASSSLGQGAHTNEKLFF
>TRBJ2-7|TRBD2|TRBV4-2|.
TGTGCCAGCAGCCCCCCTCCTAGCGGGAGAGGTAACGAGCAGTACTTC
CASSPPPSGRGNEQYF
>TRBJ2-1|.|TRBV28|.
TGTGCCAGCAGCCCCGGGGTTTTCGGCAATGAGCAGTTCTTC
CASSPGVFGNEQFF
>TRBJ2-2|.|TRBV5-1|.
TGCGCCAGCAGCTTGGGCAGATCGAACACCGGGGAGCTGTTTTTT
CASSLGRSNTGELFF
>TRBJ1-2|.|TRBV27|.
TGTGCCAGCAGTTTATTGGGTCGAGCGGGCAGATCCCTCTATGGCTACACCTTC
CASSLLGRAGRSLYGYTF
>TRBJ2-7|.|TRBV7-9|.
TGTGCCAGCAGCTTTCCCCCAGGCTCCTACGAGCAGTACTTC
CASSFPPGSYEQYF
>TRBJ2-1|.|TRBV19|.
TGTGCCAGTAGTATCGAGGGCGAGGTACATGAGCAGTTCTTC
CASSIEGEVHEQFF
>TRBJ1-4|.|TRBV6-5|.
TGTGCCAGCAAAGGAGAAGAGGAAAAACTGTTTTTT
CASKGEEEKLFF
>TRBJ2-5|TRBD2|TRBV11-1|.
TGTGCCAGCAGCCGGACTAGGCCAGAGACCCAGTACTTC
CASSRTRPETQYF
>TRBJ2-5|TRBD2|TRBV11-3|.
TGTGCCAGCAGCTCACTAGCGGGGCACCAAGAGACCCAGTACTTC
CASSSLAGHQETQYF
>TRBJ1-1|TRBD1|TRBV9|.
TGTGCCAGCAAGGGGGGATGGGGGACAGGGAACACTGAAGCTTTCTTT
CASKGGWGTGNTEAFF
>TRBJ1-1|TRBD1|TRBV27|once
TGTGCCAGCAGTTTAGACAGGGCGAACACTGAAGCTTTCTTT
CASSLDRANTEAFF
>TRBJ2-2|TRBD2|TRBV2|.
TGTGCCAGCAGTTTAGCGGGAACCGGGGAGCTGTTTTTT
CASSLAGTGELFF
>TRBJ1-5|.|TRBV13|.
TGTGCCAGCAGCTTAGGCCAGGGCTATAACAATCAGCCCCAGCATTTT
CASSLGQGYNNQPQHF
>TRBJ2-7|.|TRBV27|.
TGTGCCAGCAGTTTATCGGGGACTCCCCTCTACGAGCAGTACTTC
CASSLSGTPLYEQYF
>TRBJ1-4|.|TRBV4-3|.
TGCGCCAGCAGCCTCACCAGACCCACCGGAGGGGAAAAACTGTTTTTT
CASSLTRPTGGEKLFF
>TRBJ2-2|.|TRBV27|.
TGTGCCAGCAGTCCCCGGAGGGGAGAGCAGTCCGGGGAGCTGTTTTTT
CASSPRRGEQSGELFF
>TRBJ1-5|.|TRBV7-9|.
TGTGCCAGCAGCTTAGTGGGGCCTGTTTATCGGAATCAGCCCCAGCATTTT
CASSLVGPVYRNQPQHF
>TRBJ1-2|TRBD1|TRBV6-8|once
TGTGCCAGCAGTTACTCGGGACAGCGAGGCTATGGCTACACCTTC
CASSYSGQRGYGYTF
>TRBJ1-2|.|TRBV29-1|.
TGCAGCGTTGAAGAGGGAGAGGGCTATGGCTACACCTTC
CSVEEGEGYGYTF
>TRBJ1-1|.|TRBV6-1|.
TGTGCCAGCCGATACCGGGGGGCGCAGAACACTGAAGCTTTCTTT
CASRYRGAQNTEAFF
>TRBJ2-2|.|TRBV7-2|.
TGTGCCAGCAGCCCGAGGTGGAGCACCGGGGAGCTGTTTTTT
CASSPRWSTGELFF
>TRBJ1-4|TRBD1|TRBV30|.
TGTGCCTGGATCGATGTCTCAGGACAGGGGGTGAATGCAACTAATGAAAAACTGTTTTTT
CAWIDVSGQGVNATNEKLFF
>TRBJ2-7|TRBD1|TRBV4-3|.
TGCGCCAGCAGCCAAGTTCCCCGGCGGACAGGGGGGTCCTACGAGCAGTACTTC
CASSQVPRRTGGSYEQYF
>TRBJ2-7|.|TRBV5-1|.
TGCGCCAGCAGCTTGGCCGGACAGCCCTACGAGCAGTACTTC
CASSLAGQPYEQYF
>TRBJ2-4|TRBD1|TRBV27|.
TGTGCCAGCAGTTTTTATTGGAGACAGGGTCTTAGTGGATACATTCAGTACTTC
CASSFYWRQGLSGYIQYF
>TRBJ2-6|TRBD2|TRBV4-1|.
TGCGCCAGCAGCCAGAGGCGGGAGCCCCCTGGGGCCAACGTCCTGACTTTC
CASSQRREPPGANVLTF
>TRBJ1-2|.|TRBV4-3|.
TGCGCCAGCAGCCAAGGACGGACAGAGTATGGCTACACCTTC
CASSQGRTEYGYTF
>TRBJ2-7|.|TRBV6-4|.
TGTGCCAGCAGTGACTCGGGGCAGGGTGAGCAGTACTTC
CASSDSGQGEQYF
>TRBJ2-1|.|TRBV15|.
TGTGCCACCAGCGCAAGACGCCAGTCCTTATCGACTAGCTACAATGAGCAGTTCTTC
CATSARRQSLSTSYNEQFF
>TRBJ2-3|TRBD2|TRBV6-4|.
TGTGCCAGCAGCTCTCGGGAGGGCCGAGGCACAGATACGCAGTATTTT
CASSSREGRGTDTQYF
>TRBJ2-4|.|TRBV4-3|.
TGCGCCAGCAGCCAAGGACTAGCCAAAAACATTCAGTACTTC
CASSQGLAKNIQYF
>TRBJ2-7|TRBD2|TRBV7-2|.
TGTGCCAGCAGCTTAGCCTCAGTGGGGAGGGGCGAGCAGTACTTC
CASSLASVGRGEQYF
>TRBJ1-5|TRBD1|TRBV6-5|.
TGTGCCAGCAGACACCGACAGGGGGAAGGGCCCCAGCATTTT
CASRHRQGEGPQHF
>TRBJ2-3|.|TRBV28|.
TGTGCCAGCAGTCCACGGGGTCCGTACACAGATACGCAGTATTTT
CASSPRGPYTDTQYF
>TRBJ2-7|TRBD2|TRBV14|.
TGTGCCAGCAGCCAAGATTGGAAGCTAGCGGGAAGCTCCTACGAGCAGTACTTC
CASSQDWKLAGSSYEQYF
>TRBJ2-7|.|TRBV4-2|.
TGTGCCAGCAGCCAGGGAGTGGGGTTTAACGACTACGAGCAGTACTTC
CASSQGVGFNDYEQYF
>TRBJ2-7|TRBD2|TRBV27|.
TGTGCCAGCAGTTTATCAGGCGGGAGGGACTTTGGGGAGCAGTACTTC
CASSLSGGRDFGEQYF
>TRBJ1-1|TRBD1|TRBV15|.
TGTGCCACCAGCACTTCTCCGGGACAGGGGGCGAGTGGAGCTTTCTTT
CATSTSPGQGASGAFF
>TRBJ1-3|.|TRBV4-1|once
TGCGCCAGCAGCCAAGGTATAGTGACAGCAGGAAACACCATATATTTT
CASSQGIVTAGNTIYF
>TRBJ1-5|.|TRBV30|.
TGTGCCTGGAGTGTGAACAGTAGCAATCAGCCCCAGCATTTT
CAWSVNSSNQPQHF
>TRBJ2-7|TRBD2|TRBV27|.
TGTGCCAGCACCGTTTATGTCCCTAGCGGGAGGCCGTCCTACGAGCAGTACTTC
CASTVYVPSGRPSYEQYF
>TRBJ2-7|.|TRBV29-1|few
TGCAGCGCCGGACTTTCCCAGTTCTCCTACGAGCAGTACTTC
CSAGLSQFSYEQYF
>TRBJ1-5|.|TRBV4-1|.
TGCGCCAGCAGCCAAGAGTCAGACAATCAGCCCCAGCATTTT
CASSQESDNQPQHF
>TRBJ2-3|TRBD2|TRBV30|.
TGTGCCTGGGCCGGGACTAGCGGGGGGAGATACACAGATACGCAGTATTTT
CAWAGTSGGRYTDTQYF
>TRBJ2-5|.|TRBV7-8|.
TGTGCCAGCAGCCCTAGATACGACCTAAATCCCTCCCAAGAGACCCAGTACTTC
CASSPRYDLNPSQETQYF
>TRBJ2-2|.|TRBV9|.
TGTGCCAGCAGCGTAGGGGCGGGGACCGGGGAGCTGTTTTTT
CASSVGAGTGELFF
>TRBJ2-6|.|TRBV30|.
TGTGCCTGGAGTGTACGGGCAGGGCGATCTGGGGCCAACGTCCTGACTTTC
CAWSVRAGRSGANVLTF